One and the same sample provided the 21 T cell receptor beta chains below, sequenced in a study of molecular identifiers for immune sequencing clone quantification. Using its own MiXCR run on the PCR reads, TCRdb lists one record per CDR3 protein. The repertoire holds 60,000 to 70,000 distinct CDR3 sequences, with less than 20% as singletons. Sequencing used naive CD8+ T cells from blood, with Jurkat cell RNA spiked in. Regarding subset: FACS-sorted CD8+CD4-CCR7+CD45RA+ naive T cells. Receptor source: a human donor in good health. Some libraries in this study had Jurkat cell RNA spiked in.

This clonotype was seen many times. The chain recombines TRBV5-6 with TRBJ2-1, with D uncertain. The CDR3 length is 13 residues. Germline lookup yields CDR1 SGHDT and CDR2 YYEEEE. Trimming pared 4 bases from V and 7 bases from J, leaving 12 bases between. CDR3 residues: CASSMDPWNEQFF. CDR3 nucleotide sequence: TGTGCCAGCAGCATGGACCCCTGGAATGAGCAGTTCTTC.

This clonotype appeared once. A much more abundant neighbour one base away suggests this may be a read error. This chain joins TRBV5-4 and TRBJ1-5, with 10 bases identical to TRBD1. Germline lookup yields CDR1 SGHNT and CDR2 YYREEE (reference sequence). The CDR3 loop spans 15 amino acids. The CDR3 is CTSSPGTGAYQPQHF. The CDR3 nucleotides read TGTACCAGCAGCCCTGGGACAGGGGCTTATCAGCCCCAGCATTTT. The whole variable domain, filled in from reference TRBV5-4 and TRBJ1-5, reads ETGVTQSPTHLIKTRGQQVTLRCSSQSGHNTVSWYQQALGQGPQFIFQYYREEENGRGNFPPRFSGLQFPNYSSELNVNALELDDSALYLCTSSPGTGAYQPQHFGDGTRLSIL.

This clonotype was observed a few times. The chain couples TRBV4-1 to TRBJ1-6; D remains ambiguous. Germline CDR1 MGHRA, CDR2 YSYEKL. V dropped 0 bases and J dropped 5 bases, with 11 bases sitting between them. The CDR3 length is 16 residues. The CDR3 coding sequence is TGCGCCAGCAGCCAAGAACGTGGACCCAATAATTCACCCCTCCACTTT. Its protein is CASSQERGPNNSPLHF.

This clonotype came up many times. J is TRBJ1-4 and V is TRBV30; D gene uncertain. This CDR3 spans 13 amino acids. Germline V lookup: CDR1 GTSNPN, CDR2 SVGIG (reference sequence). V shed 5 bases and J shed 2 bases, with 9 bases lying between them. CDR3 DNA sequence: TGTGCCTGGGCGGCGTCCACTAATGAAAAACTGTTTTTT. Its protein is CAWAASTNEKLFF.

At least ten counts were recorded for this clonotype. The chain recombines TRBV4-1 with TRBJ1-1, with unresolved D. This CDR3 spans 14 amino acids. V was trimmed by 1 base and J by 5 bases, leaving 11 bases between them. Germline loops: CDR1 MGHRA, CDR2 YSYEKL. CDR3 protein: CASSQAGLITEAFF. The DNA of the CDR3 is TGCGCCAGCAGCCAAGCAGGACTTATAACTGAAGCTTTCTTT.

This clonotype was recorded at least ten times. V is TRBV7-8 and J is TRBJ2-5; D gene uncertain. The V gene lost 0 bases and the J gene lost 1 base, with 3 bases spanning the gap. From germline, CDR1 is SGHVS and CDR2 FQNEAQ. The CDR3 is 13 residues long. In DNA, the CDR3 is TGTGCCAGCAGCTTAGCTATCCAAGAGACCCAGTACTTC. It specifies CASSLAIQETQYF.

Concerning this clonotype itself: A read error is possible here, since a much larger clone lies one base away. The chain combines TRBV4-1 with TRBJ2-2; no clear D. The CDR3 is 15 residues long. The germline gives CDR1 MGHRA, CDR2 YSYEKL. Trimming removed 3 bases at V and 0 bases at J, with 8 bases between. CDR3 loop: CASSHRGPNTGELFF. CDR3 in DNA: TGCGCCAGCAGCCATCGTGGCCCGAACACCGGGGAGCTGTTTTTT.

This clonotype occurred many times. The V call is TRBV20-1, the J call TRBJ2-2, with 13 bases fitting TRBD2. The CDR3 is 15 amino acids. CDR1 and CDR2 (germline): DFQATT, SNEGSKA (reference sequence). The junction had 7 bases not matched to a gene; V was cut back by 1 base and J by 11 bases. CDR3 region: CSARGSWTSGSELFF. In DNA, the CDR3 is TGCAGTGCTAGAGGCTCCTGGACTAGCGGGAGTGAGCTGTTTTTT.

This chain links TRBV27 with TRBJ1-2; 7 bases fit TRBD1. From germline, CDR1 is MNHEY and CDR2 SMNVEV (reference sequence). The J segment lost 7 bases and the V segment lost 5 bases, leaving 4 bases of the junction unmatched. The CDR3 consists of 12 residues. The DNA of the CDR3 is TGTGCCAGCAGTCCAGGGGGGGTTGGCTACACCTTC. Residues: CASSPGGVGYTF.

This clonotype was detected ten times or more. This chain joins TRBV6-2 or TRBV6-3 and TRBJ2-3; D call uncertain. V lost 6 bases to trimming and J lost 0 bases, with 7 bases between them. CDR1 is MNHEY, CDR2 SVGEGT, per germline. The CDR3 totals 13 residues. In DNA, the CDR3 is TGTGCCAGCAGCCCAGCAAGCACAGATACGCAGTATTTT. This gives the protein CASSPASTDTQYF.

This clonotype was counted at least ten times. The J gene is TRBJ2-7, the V gene TRBV25-1, with 9 bases lining up with TRBD1. Germline V gene lookup returns CDR1 MGHDK and CDR2 SYGVNS. Losses at the gene ends were 1 base for V and 4 bases for J; bases not matched to a gene: 11. The CDR3 length is 17 residues. The CDR3 loop is CASSELYSTGTGYEQYF. The CDR3 DNA follows: TGTGCCAGCAGTGAATTGTACTCGACCGGGACAGGGTACGAGCAGTACTTC.

This clonotype was detected ten times or more. The genes are TRBV25-1 and TRBJ1-1; D is ambiguous. Trimming pared 6 bases from V and 0 bases from J, leaving 8 bases between. This CDR3 contains 13 residues. Germline CDR1 and CDR2: MGHDK and SYGVNS. CDR3 protein: CASRQTMNTEAFF. CDR3 nucleotides: TGTGCCAGCAGGCAGACTATGAACACTGAAGCTTTCTTT.

This clonotype was recorded many times. The chain employs TRBV13 and TRBJ2-3; D unresolved. The germline V gene encodes CDR1 PRHDT and CDR2 FYEKMQ (reference sequence). CDR3 length: 15 amino acids. Trimming cost V 5 bases and J 2 bases, with 14 bases left between them. The CDR3 region has the DNA TGTGCCAGCAGCCAACTACAGAACCCCACAGATACGCAGTATTTT. It yields the protein CASSQLQNPTDTQYF.

A note on this clonotype: Given a much more abundant clone one base away, this may be a read error. This chain connects TRBV19 to TRBJ2-7; weak D call: TRBD1 (5 bases). Germline CDR1 and CDR2: LNHDA and SQIVND (reference sequence). Deletions cut 2 bases from V and 6 bases from J, with 17 bases between. The CDR3 sequence is 15 residues long. The CDR3, as DNA: TGTGCCAGTAGTATACCGAATCAGACAGTGGTCGAGCAGTACTTC. Amino acid sequence: CASSIPNQTVVEQYF.

At least ten counts were recorded for this clonotype. This chain uses TRBV6-2 or TRBV6-3 with TRBJ2-2; no clear D. This CDR3 region has 10 residues. V lost 7 bases and J 6 bases, leaving 3 bases between the germline ends. Germline V CDR1 and CDR2: MNHEY, SVGEGT. Here the CDR3 reads CASKSGELFF. CDR3 bases: TGTGCCAGCAAATCCGGGGAGCTGTTTTTT.

This clonotype occurred many times. The chain combines TRBV20-1 with TRBJ1-1, with TRBD1 matching 10 bases. This CDR3 has 13 residues. V shed 6 bases, J shed 7 bases, and the junction held 8 bases outside the gene matches. CDR1 and CDR2 (germline): DFQATT, SNEGSKA (reference sequence). The CDR3 spells CSAGPGQGFEAFF. As DNA, the CDR3 is TGCAGTGCCGGACCGGGACAGGGGTTTGAAGCTTTCTTT.

This clonotype has ten or more counts. The junction shows a germline mismatch at one end, possibly a read error. The chain links TRBV4-1 to TRBJ1-5; no clear D gene. The CDR3 is 15 residues long. CDR1 is MGHRA, CDR2 YSYEKL, per germline. The CDR3 is CASSQATGSSQPQHF. The CDR3 DNA reads TGCGCCAGCAGCCAAGCCACCGGGAGCAGTCAGCCCCAGCATTTT.

This clonotype was detected ten times or more. V usage is TRBV5-1 and J usage is TRBJ2-7, with 7 bases lining up with TRBD1. The germline gives CDR1 SGHRS, CDR2 YFSETQ. After removal of 5 bases from V and 7 bases from J, the junction contained 15 bases not matched to a gene. The CDR3 is 15 amino acids. CDR3 sequence reads: CASRRTRDRGVEQYF. CDR3 nucleotides: TGCGCCAGCAGGCGGACCCGGGACAGAGGGGTTGAGCAGTACTTC.

This clonotype was counted many times. The J gene is TRBJ2-7, the V gene TRBV2; maybe TRBD2 (6 bases). Trimming left V 6 bases short and J 4 bases short, with 22 bases between. CDR1 is SNHLY and CDR2 is FYNNEI in the germline V gene. This CDR3 contains 16 residues. CDR3 protein: CASSGGDGIPYYEQYF. CDR3 DNA: TGTGCCAGCAGCGGGGGAGACGGGATCCCATATTACGAGCAGTACTTC.

V and J are TRBV20-1 and TRBJ2-3; D might be TRBD1 (6 bases). Trimming took 0 bases from V and 3 from J, leaving 10 bases between them. The length of the CDR3 is 14 residues. Germline values: CDR1 DFQATT, CDR2 SNEGSKA (reference sequence). CDR3 DNA: TGCAGTGCTAGAGAACAGGGTTGGACAGATACGCAGTATTTT. Translating it yields CSAREQGWTDTQYF.

V usage is TRBV4-1 and J usage is TRBJ1-6; TRBD1 matches at 7 bases. Unmatched junction bases numbered 10, after V lost 4 bases and J lost 7 bases. This CDR3 has 16 residues. Germline V gene sequence: CDR1 MGHRA, CDR2 YSYEKL. For the CDR3, the DNA is TGCGCCAGCAGCCTAATCCTACCGGGACAGAATTCACCCCTCCACTTT. Translation: CASSLILPGQNSPLHF.